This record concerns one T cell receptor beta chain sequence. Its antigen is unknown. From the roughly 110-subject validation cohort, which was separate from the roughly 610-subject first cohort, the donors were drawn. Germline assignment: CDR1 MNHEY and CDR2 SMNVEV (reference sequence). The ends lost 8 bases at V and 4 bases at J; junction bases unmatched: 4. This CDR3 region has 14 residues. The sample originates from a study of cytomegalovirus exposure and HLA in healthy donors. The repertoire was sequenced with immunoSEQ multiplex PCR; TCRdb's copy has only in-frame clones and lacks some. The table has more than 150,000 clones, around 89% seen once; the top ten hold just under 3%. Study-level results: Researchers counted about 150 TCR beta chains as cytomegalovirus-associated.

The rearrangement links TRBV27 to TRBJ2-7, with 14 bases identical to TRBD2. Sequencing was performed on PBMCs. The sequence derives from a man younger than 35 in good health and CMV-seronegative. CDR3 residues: CASWGTSGRYEQYF. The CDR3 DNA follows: TGTGCCAGCTGGGGGACTAGCGGGAGATACGAGCAGTACTTC.